The next 32 T cell receptor beta chains were all read from a single sample in a study of persistence of HIV-infected CD4 T cells (dated by TCRdb to the early 2020s). These receptors are not linked to any known antigen. This specimen's treatment or condition label, interpreted: suppressive antiretroviral therapy. A pool of overlapping HIV-1 Gag 15-mer peptides, at about 0.99 ug per peptide per mL, was used to stimulate the cells. Memory populations depleted of antigen-responding cells were obtained by sorting nonresponding CD40L-negative CD69-negative CD45RO-high memory CD4+ T cells. The immunoSEQ hsTCRB assay version 4, run in survey mode, was used to sequence TCRbeta repertoires from genomic DNA. The immuneACCESS repertoire file appears here via TCRdb, limited to in-frame rearrangements. These files lack a portion of the clones; in checked studies, under half of the deficit traces to unresolved V genes, and the cause of the others is not known. Present in this sample are 30,000 to 40,000 clones, 65% to 90% of which were seen just once. Over 15% of the sample comes from the top ten.

Sample: CD4+ T cells sorted from PBMCs after approximately 20-hour stimulation, taken from a patient who received antiretroviral therapy. In light of the paper, this sample's cell subset or site label describes: CD40L-CD69- CD45RO-high memory CD4 T cells not responding to Gag peptides. The origin of the receptors is an adult woman with HIV who was CMV-seropositive.

V gene TRBV6-2 or TRBV6-3 combines with J gene TRBJ2-1; the D gene is possibly TRBD1 (6 bases). This CDR3 is built from 13 residues. V shed 5 bases and J shed 7 bases, with 12 bases lying between them. CDR1 is MNHEY, CDR2 SVGEGT, per germline. In DNA, the CDR3 is TGTGCCAGCAGTAAGGGACATACAAATGAGCAGTTCTTC. This encodes CASSKGHTNEQFF.

V usage is TRBV19 and J usage is TRBJ1-5, with TRBD1 identical over 10 bases. The CDR3 has 14 amino acids. V lost 3 bases and J lost 6; bases outside the gene matches: 2. The germline CDR1 and CDR2 sequences are LNHDA and SQIVND (reference sequence). CDR3 sequence: CASSIGTGVQPQHF. CDR3 nucleotide sequence: TGTGCCAGTAGTATCGGGACAGGGGTTCAGCCCCAGCATTTT.

The chain has TRBV19 and TRBJ2-1; either TRBD1 or TRBD2 may supply D (5 bases each). Germline-derived CDR1 and CDR2 are LNHDA and SQIVND (reference sequence). Between the trimmed V and J ends, which lost 4 bases and 15 bases, there was a span of 16 bases. The CDR3 is 12 amino acids. The CDR3 DNA reads TGTGCCAGTAGTACTGGTGTGGGGGTGATGTTCTTC. Translated: CASSTGVGVMFF.

The chain carries TRBV5-1 and TRBJ2-2; 9 bases map to TRBD1. Trimming cost V 3 bases and J 1 base; bases outside gene matches: 4. This CDR3 contains 16 residues. Germline CDR1 is SGHRS and CDR2 is YFSETQ. The CDR3: CASSSGDRVNTGELFF. The CDR3, as DNA: TGCGCCAGCAGCTCTGGGGACAGGGTGAACACCGGGGAGCTGTTTTTT.

The rearrangement joins TRBV3-1 (or the pseudogene TRBV3-2) to TRBJ1-1, with a possible D match to TRBD1 (6 bases). Germline CDR1 LGHDT, CDR2 YNNKEL (reference sequence). The CDR3 is made up of 14 amino acids. The ends were cut back, 3 bases at V and 8 bases at J, with 16 bases in the middle. The chain's CDR3 is CASSQGSDRREAFF. The CDR3 DNA reads TGTGCCAGCAGCCAGGGGAGCGACAGGAGGGAAGCTTTCTTT.

The CDR3 sequence: CASSSQSRGRNQPQHF. The DNA for the CDR3 is TGTGCCAGCAGCTCACAGAGCCGGGGCCGCAATCAGCCCCAGCATTTT. V and J are TRBV3-1 (or the pseudogene TRBV3-2) and TRBJ1-5; perhaps TRBD1 as D (5 bases). V lost 5 bases, J lost 2 bases, and 16 bases lay in between. This CDR3 comprises 16 residues. Germline V lookup: CDR1 LGHDT, CDR2 YNNKEL (reference sequence).

This clone was observed a handful of times. The chain combines TRBV24-1 with TRBJ2-2; tentatively, D is TRBD2 (6 bases). The germline V gene encodes CDR1 KGHDR and CDR2 SFDVKD. V gave up 8 bases and J gave up 5 bases, with 8 bases separating them. This CDR3 comprises 12 residues. For the CDR3, the DNA is TGTGCCACCAAGGAGGGGACCGGGGAGCTGTTTTTT. Protein product: CATKEGTGELFF.

This clone was counted only a few times. J is TRBJ1-1 and V is TRBV5-4; a possible D gene is TRBD1 (5 bases). Germline CDR1 is SGHNT and CDR2 is YYREEE (reference sequence). The CDR3 runs 15 residues. The V end was cut by 5 bases, the J end by 1 base, with 15 bases between. The CDR3 region has the DNA TGTGCCAGCAGACCGCCGCCGGGACCGAACACTGAAGCTTTCTTT. Translated: CASRPPPGPNTEAFF.

The V call is TRBV5-1, the J call TRBJ2-5, with D possibly TRBD2 on 5 matching bases. The CDR3 sequence is 16 residues long. Germline V gene sequence: CDR1 SGHRS, CDR2 YFSETQ. Deletions cut 4 bases from V and 2 bases from J, with 18 bases between. CDR3 DNA: TGCGCCAGCAGCCCCGCGGGCGGCCCCCCTCAAGAGACCCAGTACTTC. Translated, it gives CASSPAGGPPQETQYF.

The rearrangement links TRBV6-5 to TRBJ1-5; no clear D gene. The CDR3 spans 15 residues. Trimming cost V 6 bases and J 2 bases, with 14 bases left between them. Germline V gives CDR1 MNHEY, CDR2 SVGAGI. CDR3 protein: CASSPGEAGNQPQHF. CDR3 in DNA: TGTGCCAGCAGCCCGGGTGAGGCAGGCAATCAGCCCCAGCATTTT.

The chain links TRBV7-8 to TRBJ2-1; 9 bases agree with TRBD2. The junction had 7 bases not matched to a gene; V was cut back by 1 base and J by 9 bases. This CDR3 is built from 15 residues. CDR1 is SGHVS, CDR2 FQNEAQ, per germline. The CDR3 region has the DNA TGTGCCAGCAGCTTAGTGTTAGCGGGAGTAGGTGAGCAGTTCTTC. Translation: CASSLVLAGVGEQFF.

J is TRBJ1-2 and V is TRBV29-1, with 7 nucleotides matching TRBD1. The CDR3 sequence is 15 residues long. Trimming took 7 bases from V and 4 from J; bases not matched to a gene: 15. Per germline, CDR1 SQVTM and CDR2 ANQGSEA. This CDR3 is CSAGRGQGKTYGYTF. The CDR3 DNA is TGCAGCGCCGGGAGGGGGCAGGGAAAAACCTATGGCTACACCTTC.

This chain joins TRBV25-1 and TRBJ1-5; the D is unclear. Germline V gene data show CDR1 as MGHDK and CDR2 as SYGVNS. The CDR3 extends over 13 amino acids. V was shortened by 3 bases and J by 10 bases, with 13 bases between the two germline ends. The CDR3 DNA reads as TGTGCCAGCAGTGACCTCGACGGAGGACCCCAGCATTTT. Amino acid sequence: CASSDLDGGPQHF.

The rearrangement uses TRBV6-2 or TRBV6-3 and TRBJ1-2, with no clear D. CDR1 is MNHEY and CDR2 is SVGEGT in the germline V gene. V was shortened by 6 bases and J by 5 bases, with 10 bases between the two germline ends. There are 12 residues in the CDR3. The CDR3 protein is CASSPPEYGYTF. In DNA, the CDR3 is TGTGCCAGCAGCCCGCCCGAGTATGGCTACACCTTC.

V is TRBV6-1 and J is TRBJ1-4; D uncertain. This CDR3 spans 13 amino acids. CDR1 is MNHNS, CDR2 SASEGT, per germline. V was shortened by 6 bases and J by 8 bases, with 13 bases between the two germline ends. CDR3: CASRRLPTEKLFF. CDR3 nucleotide sequence: TGTGCCAGCAGGAGGCTTCCCACCGAAAAACTGTTTTTT.

The rearrangement uses TRBV10-1 and TRBJ2-2, with D possibly being TRBD1 (5 bases). The CDR3 consists of 13 residues. V lost 4 bases and J lost 3, with 6 bases in between. CDR1 and CDR2 (germline): WNHNN, SYGVQD (reference sequence). CDR3 coding DNA: TGCGCCAGCAGTGCCAGGGACACCGGGGAGCTGTTTTTT. Protein: CASSARDTGELFF.

The sample holds one count of this clone. The chain has TRBV28 and TRBJ2-1; D unclear. The CDR3 extends over 15 amino acids. Trimming took 3 bases from V and 0 from J, leaving 9 bases between them. From germline, CDR1 is MDHEN and CDR2 SYDVKM. The CDR3 nucleotides are TGTGCCAGCAGTTTCTTTAGGAGCTCCTACAATGAGCAGTTCTTC. Amino acids: CASSFFRSSYNEQFF.

CDR3 sequence reads: CATSGAGFRTDTQYF. CDR3 nucleotide sequence: TGTGCCACCAGTGGAGCGGGCTTTCGCACAGATACGCAGTATTTT. This chain uses TRBV24-1 with TRBJ2-3, with a possible D match to TRBD2 (6 bases). V was pared by 5 bases and J by 1 base, with 12 bases between. Germline V gene lookup returns CDR1 KGHDR and CDR2 SFDVKD. The CDR3 has 15 amino acids.

The genes are TRBV5-5 and TRBJ2-7; 7 nucleotides line up with TRBD2. Germline values: CDR1 SGHKS, CDR2 YYEKEE (reference sequence). J gave up 3 bases and V 6 bases, and 0 bases lay outside the gene matches. The CDR3 sequence is 11 residues long. CDR3 sequence reads: CASTGGYEQYF. Written as DNA, the CDR3 is TGTGCCAGCACGGGAGGCTACGAGCAGTACTTC.

This clone was counted only a few times. V usage is TRBV7-9 and J usage is TRBJ2-5; possible D gene TRBD1, 6 bases. CDR3 size: 13 residues. V was shortened by 2 bases and J by 5 bases, with 9 bases between the two germline ends. Germline CDR1 is SEHNR and CDR2 is FQNEAQ (reference sequence). Written as DNA, the CDR3 is TGTGCCAGCAGCTTAATGAGGGGGGAGACCCAGTACTTC. Translating it yields CASSLMRGETQYF.

The V call is TRBV28, the J call TRBJ1-1; D might be TRBD1 (5 bases). V lost 7 bases and J lost 5, with 11 bases in between. Germline CDR1 MDHEN, CDR2 SYDVKM. CDR3 length equals 12 residues. CDR3 sequence: CASNGRGTEAFF. CDR3 coding DNA: TGTGCCAGCAATGGTAGGGGAACTGAAGCTTTCTTT.

This clone has more than one count but fewer than ten. The rearrangement uses TRBV19 and TRBJ2-7; 7 bases line up with TRBD1. Germline-derived CDR1 and CDR2 are LNHDA and SQIVND (reference sequence). Trimming took 5 bases from V and 4 from J; bases not matched to a gene: 8. This CDR3 has 14 residues. The CDR3 bases are TGTGCCAGTAGTTCCCCGGGACAGAGGTACGAGCAGTACTTC. Its translation is CASSSPGQRYEQYF.

V gene TRBV7-2 combines with J gene TRBJ2-7; D may match TRBD1 or TRBD2 (5 bases each). This CDR3 contains 15 residues. V was clipped by 4 bases and J by 2 bases, with 15 bases between them. Germline V lookup: CDR1 SGHTA, CDR2 FQGNSA. This chain's CDR3 is CASSSRDHSPYEQYF. DNA for the CDR3: TGTGCCAGCAGCTCCCGGGACCATAGCCCCTACGAGCAGTACTTC.

The J gene is TRBJ2-7, the V gene TRBV7-9; TRBD1 matches 9 bases. CDR3 length: 15 amino acids. Unmatched junction bases numbered 8, after V lost 5 bases and J lost 3 bases. Germline-derived CDR1 and CDR2 are SEHNR and FQNEAQ (reference sequence). CDR3 amino acids: CASSPTGQGYYEQYF. The DNA of the CDR3 is TGTGCCAGCAGCCCGACCGGACAGGGGTACTACGAGCAGTACTTC.

This chain links TRBV12-3 or TRBV12-4 with TRBJ2-1, with no clear D. This CDR3 is built from 13 residues. V was shortened by 3 bases and J by 3 bases, with 6 bases between the two germline ends. The CDR3 loop is CASSFTDYNEQFF. The CDR3 DNA reads TGTGCCAGCAGTTTTACAGACTACAATGAGCAGTTCTTC.

V and J are TRBV7-9 and TRBJ1-2; D is uncertain. CDR3 length: 13 amino acids. CDR1 is SEHNR, CDR2 FQNEAQ, per germline (reference sequence). V was clipped by 1 base and J by 4 bases, with 7 bases between them. This CDR3 is CASSLGQIYGYTF. CDR3 DNA: TGTGCCAGCAGCTTAGGGCAGATCTATGGCTACACCTTC.

The chain uses TRBV24-1 and TRBJ2-3; 9 bases are a match to TRBD1. Germline V lookup: CDR1 KGHDR, CDR2 SFDVKD. The CDR3 totals 15 residues. V shed 5 bases, J shed 7 bases, and the junction held 9 bases outside the gene matches. CDR3 DNA sequence: TGTGCCACCAGTGTCCGGACAGGGGTCACGAATACGCAGTATTTT. Its protein product is CATSVRTGVTNTQYF.

The chain recombines TRBV28 with TRBJ1-1; 8 bases agree with TRBD1. V shed 2 bases and J 5 bases; nucleotides not matched to a gene: 7. Germline CDR1 MDHEN, CDR2 SYDVKM. The CDR3 length is 15 residues. The CDR3 DNA reads as TGTGCCAGCAGTTTACCGGACAGGGTGGGTACTGAAGCTTTCTTT. Translating gives CASSLPDRVGTEAFF.

This clone was detected only a few times. The genes are TRBV2 and TRBJ1-5; D remains ambiguous. Germline V CDR1 and CDR2: SNHLY, FYNNEI. V lost 1 base and J 9 bases, leaving 16 bases between the germline ends. The CDR3 sequence is 15 residues long. CDR3 in amino acids: CASSEGAVGWGPQHF. In nucleotides, the CDR3 is TGTGCCAGCAGTGAAGGAGCGGTGGGCTGGGGGCCCCAGCATTTT.

In its sample, this clone was seen a few times. DNA of the CDR3: TGTGCCAGCAGAGAGGACAGGACCAATCAGCCCCAGCATTTT. It yields the protein CASREDRTNQPQHF. This chain connects TRBV6-1 to TRBJ1-5, with TRBD1 matching over 7 bases. CDR1 is MNHNS and CDR2 is SASEGT in the germline V gene. CDR3 length: 14 amino acids. V was pared by 6 bases and J by 3 bases, with 5 bases of the junction left unmatched.

V usage is TRBV12-3 or TRBV12-4 and J usage is TRBJ1-2, with D possibly matching TRBD1 (5 bases). Trimming stripped 4 bases from V and 4 bases from J, with 7 bases between. The CDR3 extends over 12 amino acids. CDR3 nucleotide sequence: TGTGCCAGCAGTTCGGGACGCTATGGCTACACCTTC. Translating it yields CASSSGRYGYTF.

This chain connects TRBV27 to TRBJ2-1; maybe TRBD1 (5 bases). Between the trimmed V and J ends, which lost 3 bases and 15 bases, there was a span of 12 bases. CDR1 and CDR2 from the germline V gene are MNHEY and SMNVEV (reference sequence). This CDR3 contains 11 residues. The CDR3 region is CASSFQGGLFF. DNA for the CDR3: TGTGCCAGCAGTTTCCAGGGTGGGCTGTTCTTC.